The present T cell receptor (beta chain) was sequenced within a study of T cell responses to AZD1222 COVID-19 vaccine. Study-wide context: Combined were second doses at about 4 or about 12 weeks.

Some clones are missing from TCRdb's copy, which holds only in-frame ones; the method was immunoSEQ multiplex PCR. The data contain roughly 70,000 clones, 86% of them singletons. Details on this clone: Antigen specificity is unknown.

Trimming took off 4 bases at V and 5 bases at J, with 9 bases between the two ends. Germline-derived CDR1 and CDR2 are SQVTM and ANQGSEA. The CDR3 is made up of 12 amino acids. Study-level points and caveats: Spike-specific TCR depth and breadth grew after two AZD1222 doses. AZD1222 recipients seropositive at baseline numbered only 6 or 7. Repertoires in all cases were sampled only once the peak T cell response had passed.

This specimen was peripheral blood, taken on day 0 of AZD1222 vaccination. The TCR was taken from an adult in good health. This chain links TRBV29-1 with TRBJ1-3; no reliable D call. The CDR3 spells CSVGPERNTIYF. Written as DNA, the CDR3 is TGCAGCGTTGGCCCGGAGAGAAACACCATATATTTT.